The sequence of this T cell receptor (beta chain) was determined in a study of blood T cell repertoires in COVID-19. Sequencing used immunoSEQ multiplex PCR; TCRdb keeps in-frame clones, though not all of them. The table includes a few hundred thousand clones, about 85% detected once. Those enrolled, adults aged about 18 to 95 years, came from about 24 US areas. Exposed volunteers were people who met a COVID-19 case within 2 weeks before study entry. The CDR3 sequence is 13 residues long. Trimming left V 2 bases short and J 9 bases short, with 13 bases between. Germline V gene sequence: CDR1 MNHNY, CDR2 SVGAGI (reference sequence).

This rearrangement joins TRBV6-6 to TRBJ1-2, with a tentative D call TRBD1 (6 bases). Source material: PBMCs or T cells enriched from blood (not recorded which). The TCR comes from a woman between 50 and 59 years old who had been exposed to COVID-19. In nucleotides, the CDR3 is TGTGCCAGCAGTTACGGGAGTGGGGGCCGCTACACCTTC. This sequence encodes CASSYGSGGRYTF.